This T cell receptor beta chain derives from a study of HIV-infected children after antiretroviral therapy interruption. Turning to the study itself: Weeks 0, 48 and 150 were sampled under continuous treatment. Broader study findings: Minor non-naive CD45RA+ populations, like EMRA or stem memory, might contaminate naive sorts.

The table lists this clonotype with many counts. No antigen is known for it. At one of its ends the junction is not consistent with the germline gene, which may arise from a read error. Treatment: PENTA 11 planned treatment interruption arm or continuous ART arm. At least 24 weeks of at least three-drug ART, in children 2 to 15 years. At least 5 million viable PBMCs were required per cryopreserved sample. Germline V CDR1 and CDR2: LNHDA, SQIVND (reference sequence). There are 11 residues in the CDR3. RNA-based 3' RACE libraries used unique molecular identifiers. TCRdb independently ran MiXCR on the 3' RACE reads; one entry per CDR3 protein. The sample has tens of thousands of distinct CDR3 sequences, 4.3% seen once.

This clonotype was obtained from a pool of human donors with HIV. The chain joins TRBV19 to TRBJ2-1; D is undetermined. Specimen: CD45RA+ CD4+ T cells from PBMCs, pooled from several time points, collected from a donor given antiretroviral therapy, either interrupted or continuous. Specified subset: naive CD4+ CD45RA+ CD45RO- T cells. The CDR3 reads CASTSNNEQFF. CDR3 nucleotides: TGTGCCAGTACCTCCAACAATGAGCAGTTCTTC.